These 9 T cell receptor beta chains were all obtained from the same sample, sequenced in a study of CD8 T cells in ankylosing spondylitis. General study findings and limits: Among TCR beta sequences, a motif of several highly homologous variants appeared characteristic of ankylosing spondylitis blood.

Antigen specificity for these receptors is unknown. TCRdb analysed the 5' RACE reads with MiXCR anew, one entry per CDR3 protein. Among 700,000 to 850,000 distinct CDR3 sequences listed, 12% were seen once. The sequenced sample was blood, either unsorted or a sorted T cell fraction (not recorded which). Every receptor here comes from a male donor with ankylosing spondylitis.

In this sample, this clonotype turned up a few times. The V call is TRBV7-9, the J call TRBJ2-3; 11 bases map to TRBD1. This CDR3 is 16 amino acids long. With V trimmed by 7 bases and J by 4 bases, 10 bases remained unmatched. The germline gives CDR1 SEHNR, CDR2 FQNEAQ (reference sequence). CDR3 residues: CASTPGDRGFADTQYF. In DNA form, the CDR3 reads TGTGCCAGCACCCCAGGGGACAGGGGGTTCGCAGATACGCAGTATTTT.

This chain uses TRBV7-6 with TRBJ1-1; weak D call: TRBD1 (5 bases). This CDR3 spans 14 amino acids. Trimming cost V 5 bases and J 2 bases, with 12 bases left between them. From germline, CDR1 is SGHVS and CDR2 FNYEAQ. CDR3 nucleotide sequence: TGTGCCAGCAGCAAGACTCAGGGTAACACTGAAGCTTTCTTT. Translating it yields CASSKTQGNTEAFF. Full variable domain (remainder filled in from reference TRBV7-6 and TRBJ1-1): GAGVSQSPRYKVTKRGQDVALRCDPISGHVSLYWYRQALGQGPEFLTYFNYEAQQDKSGLPNDRFSAERPEGSISTLTIQRTEQRDSAMYRCASSKTQGNTEAFFGQGTRLTVV.

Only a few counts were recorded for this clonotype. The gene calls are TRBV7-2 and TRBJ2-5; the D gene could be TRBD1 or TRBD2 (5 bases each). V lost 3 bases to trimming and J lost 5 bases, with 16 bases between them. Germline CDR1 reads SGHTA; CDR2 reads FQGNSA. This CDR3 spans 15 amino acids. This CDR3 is CASSFYGGLRETQYF. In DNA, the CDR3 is TGTGCCAGCAGCTTTTATGGGGGTTTACGGGAGACCCAGTACTTC.

In DNA, the CDR3 is TGCGCCAGCAGCTCCAGGGACAGGGGGCTCTCCGGGGAGCTGTTTTTT. It yields the protein CASSSRDRGLSGELFF. V is TRBV5-1 and J is TRBJ2-2, with 12 bases lining up with TRBD1. The CDR3 loop spans 16 amino acids. V lost 3 bases to trimming and J lost 6 bases; unmatched junction nucleotides: 6. The V gene's germline CDR1 is SGHRS and CDR2 YFSETQ.

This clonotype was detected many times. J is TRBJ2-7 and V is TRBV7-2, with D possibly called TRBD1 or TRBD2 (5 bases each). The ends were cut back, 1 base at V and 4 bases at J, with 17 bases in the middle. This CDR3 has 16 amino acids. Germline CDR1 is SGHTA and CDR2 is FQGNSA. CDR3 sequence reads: CASSLVWQGVGYEQYF. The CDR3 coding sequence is TGTGCCAGCAGCTTAGTGTGGCAGGGAGTTGGTTACGAGCAGTACTTC.

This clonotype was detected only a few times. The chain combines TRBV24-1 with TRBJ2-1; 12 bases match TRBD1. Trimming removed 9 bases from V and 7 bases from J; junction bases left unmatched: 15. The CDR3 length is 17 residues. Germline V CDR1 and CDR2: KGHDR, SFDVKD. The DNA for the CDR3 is TGTGCCACCGCCGGGACAGGGGGCAATCGAATCGGGAATGAGCAGTTCTTC. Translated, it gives CATAGTGGNRIGNEQFF.

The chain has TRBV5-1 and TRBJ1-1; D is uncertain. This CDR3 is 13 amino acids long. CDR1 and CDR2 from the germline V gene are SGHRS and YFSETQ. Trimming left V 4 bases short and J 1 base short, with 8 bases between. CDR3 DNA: TGCGCCAGCAGCCGTTCATGGAACACTGAAGCTTTCTTT. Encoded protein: CASSRSWNTEAFF.

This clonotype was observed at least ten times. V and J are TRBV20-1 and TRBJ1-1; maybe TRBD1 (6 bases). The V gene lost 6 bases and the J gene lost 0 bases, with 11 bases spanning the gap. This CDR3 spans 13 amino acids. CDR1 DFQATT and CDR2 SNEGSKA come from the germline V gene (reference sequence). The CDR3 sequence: CSARGGMNTEAFF. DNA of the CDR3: TGCAGTGCCCGGGGGGGCATGAACACTGAAGCTTTCTTT.

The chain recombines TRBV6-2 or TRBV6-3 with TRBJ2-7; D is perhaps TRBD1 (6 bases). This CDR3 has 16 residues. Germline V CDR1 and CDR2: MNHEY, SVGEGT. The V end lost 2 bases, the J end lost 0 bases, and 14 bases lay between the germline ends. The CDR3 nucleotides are TGTGCCAGCAGTTACGATGACAGGAGAGTCTCCTACGAGCAGTACTTC. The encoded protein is CASSYDDRRVSYEQYF.